This paragraph reports one T cell receptor beta chain. Per the authors' pipeline: Cell counts per sample came from amplifying reference gene primers. Measured with immunoSEQ multiplex PCR; TCRdb has only the in-frame clones, and not every one. The D gene and trimming were derived from the DNA, and the V and J assignments and clone size from that table. In the table there are tens of thousands of clones, around 84% of which are singletons. The record originates from a study of blood T cell repertoires in COVID-19. Whole-study context: Acute and convalescent COVID-19 samples came from the United States, Italy and Spain. Sample material is recorded as cDNA or gDNA derived from T cells, B-cell-depleted T cells, or PBMCs.

Germline V gives CDR1 LNHDA, CDR2 SQIVND (reference sequence). V shed 7 bases and J shed 0 bases, with 13 bases lying between them. CDR3 length: 15 residues. This TCR derives from a human donor in a cohort sampled during active COVID-19. The chain has TRBV19 and TRBJ1-5; no clear D gene. The material sequenced was peripheral blood. This CDR3 is CASTPPGYSNQPQHF. The CDR3 nucleotides read TGTGCCAGTACCCCCCCAGGATATAGCAATCAGCCCCAGCATTTT.